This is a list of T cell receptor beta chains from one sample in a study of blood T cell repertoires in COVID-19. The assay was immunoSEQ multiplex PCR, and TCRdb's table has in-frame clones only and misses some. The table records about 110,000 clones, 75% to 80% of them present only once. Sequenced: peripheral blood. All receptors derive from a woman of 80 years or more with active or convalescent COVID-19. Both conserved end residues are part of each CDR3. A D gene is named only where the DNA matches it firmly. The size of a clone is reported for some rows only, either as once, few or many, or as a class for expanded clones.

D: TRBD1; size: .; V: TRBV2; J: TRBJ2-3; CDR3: CASSDPGQGDDTQYF; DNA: TGTGCCAGCAGCGATCCGGGACAGGGGGACGATACGCAGTATTTT
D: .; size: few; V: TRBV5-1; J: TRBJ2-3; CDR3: CASSPIALSTDTQYF; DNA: TGCGCCAGCAGCCCAATAGCCCTTAGCACAGATACGCAGTATTTT
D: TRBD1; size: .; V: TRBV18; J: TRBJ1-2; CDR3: CASSRDQGAVNYGYTF; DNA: TGTGCCAGCTCACGCGACCAGGGGGCCGTCAACTATGGCTACACCTTC
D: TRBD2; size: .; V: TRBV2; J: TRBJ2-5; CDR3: CASSGIGLAGPLGTQYF; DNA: TGTGCCAGCAGTGGGATCGGACTAGCGGGACCTCTCGGGACCCAGTACTTC
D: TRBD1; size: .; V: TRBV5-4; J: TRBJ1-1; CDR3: CASSRDRGATEAFF; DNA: TGTGCCAGCAGCCGGGACAGGGGAGCCACTGAAGCTTTCTTT
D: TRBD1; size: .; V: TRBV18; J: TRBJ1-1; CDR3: CASSPPDRGELTEAFF; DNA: TGTGCCAGCTCACCTCCAGACAGGGGTGAGTTAACTGAAGCTTTCTTT
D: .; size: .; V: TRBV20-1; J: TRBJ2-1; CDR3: CSASVAGTYNEQFF; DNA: TGCAGTGCTAGTGTCGCGGGCACCTACAATGAGCAGTTCTTC
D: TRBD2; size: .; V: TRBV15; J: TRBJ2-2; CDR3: CATSAQTGTITGELFF; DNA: TGTGCCACCAGCGCCCAAACCGGGACTATAACCGGGGAGCTGTTTTTT
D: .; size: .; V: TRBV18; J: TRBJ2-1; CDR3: CASSPTSYNEQFF; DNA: TGTGCCAGCTCACCCACTAGCTACAATGAGCAGTTCTTC
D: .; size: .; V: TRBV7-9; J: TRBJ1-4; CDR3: CASSTRQVSGKLFF; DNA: TGTGCCAGCAGCACCCGACAGGTCTCGGGCAAACTGTTTTTT